What follows is one T cell receptor (beta chain) and its context. What it binds is unknown. This sample stems from a study of early T cells in non-severe SARS-CoV-2 infection. Study outcomes and limitations: A preference for anti-spike CD8 responses marked VDJdb matching, which missed private and CD4 specificities.

The protocol attached unique molecular identifiers to individual cDNA molecules. Each CDR3 protein gets one entry after TCRdb re-called the 5' RACE reads with MiXCR. The sample has about 46,000 distinct CDR3 sequences, about 5.2% seen once. The sample in question was whole blood, obtained at baseline. This sequence originates from an adult who was a healthcare worker with PCR-confirmed SARS-CoV-2 infection or an uninfected control (not recorded which).

This chain's CDR3 is CASSLGGNSEQYF. The CDR3 bases are TGCGCCAGCAGCTTGGGAGGTAACTCCGAGCAGTACTTC. V and J are TRBV5-1 and TRBJ2-7; D ambiguous. The CDR3 runs 13 residues. Germline loops: CDR1 SGHRS, CDR2 YFSETQ. Between the trimmed V and J ends, which lost 0 bases and 6 bases, there was a span of 10 bases.